This section outlines one T cell receptor beta chain sequence together with its context. Its cognate antigen has yet to be identified. Within one base of it there is no much larger clone, and no base qualities were kept. Libraries were made using the immunoSEQ multiplex PCR assay. Held by TCRdb, this immuneACCESS table contains in-frame sequences only and omits some clones. Under half of the omission traces to an unresolved V gene where checked; the cause of the rest is unknown. Within this sample are 150,000 to 200,000 clones, with approximately 94% of them counted one time only. The ten largest clones represent under 8.5% of the sample. These data come from a study of control samples from healthy donors and cancer patients (dated by TCRdb to 2018 to 2021). V is trimmed back by 1 base and J by 2 bases, and the junction contains 4 bases that no gene match accounts for. Counted from cysteine to phenylalanine, this CDR3 has 15 amino acids. The CDR3 DNA has 45 bases and is translated from base 1. CDR1 and CDR2, per the germline V gene (reference sequence), are SEHNR and FQNEAQ.

Rearrangement joined TRBV7-9 to TRBJ1-1; a stretch of 7 junction bases matches TRBD1. The sequencing sample was made of blood. The clonotype was recovered from a woman in her thirties or forties in good health. The CDR3 corresponds to CASSLGTGVNTEAFF. The nucleotides read TGTGCCAGCAGCTTAGGTACAGGGGTAAACACTGAAGCTTTCTTT.